One T cell receptor beta chain is described in this entry. The CDR3 sequence is 12 residues long. In germline, CDR1 is MDHEN, CDR2 SYDVKM. V dropped 5 bases and J dropped 4; count of bases not matched to a gene: 1. This specimen belongs to a study of blood T cell repertoires in COVID-19. Study as a whole: In each case, the material was cDNA or gDNA derived from T cells, B-cell-depleted T cells, or PBMCs.

Sequencing was performed with immunoSEQ multiplex PCR; in TCRdb, only in-frame clones are kept and a portion is missing. The table lists some 80,000 clones, 80% to 85% of them singletons. The sample consisted of peripheral blood. The sequence came from an older man with acute or convalescent COVID-19. The chain combines TRBV28 with TRBJ1-2; 7 bases agree with TRBD1. Here the CDR3 DNA reads TGTGCCAGCAGTAGACAGGGCTATGGCTACACCTTC. As protein: CASSRQGYGYTF.